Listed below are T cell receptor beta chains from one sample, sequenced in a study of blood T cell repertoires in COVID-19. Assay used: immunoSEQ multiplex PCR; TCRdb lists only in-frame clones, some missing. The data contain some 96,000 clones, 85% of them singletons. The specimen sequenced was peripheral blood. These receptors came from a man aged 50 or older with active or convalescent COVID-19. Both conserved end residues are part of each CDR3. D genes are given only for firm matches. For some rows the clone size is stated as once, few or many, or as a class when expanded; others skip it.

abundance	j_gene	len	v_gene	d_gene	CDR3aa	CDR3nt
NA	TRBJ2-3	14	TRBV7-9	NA	CASSPRARTDTQYF	TGTGCCAGCAGCCCGAGGGCCCGCACAGATACGCAGTATTTT
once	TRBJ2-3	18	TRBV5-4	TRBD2	CASSFELAGGPGADTQYF	TGTGCCAGCAGCTTCGAACTAGCGGGAGGGCCGGGGGCAGATACGCAGTATTTT
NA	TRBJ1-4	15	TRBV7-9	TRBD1	CASSLEGTANEKLFF	TGTGCCAGCAGCCTAGAGGGGACAGCTAATGAAAAACTGTTTTTT
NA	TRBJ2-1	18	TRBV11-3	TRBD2	CASSRTLQTGLARNEQFF	TGTGCCAGCAGCAGGACACTCCAAACGGGACTAGCGCGCAATGAGCAGTTCTTC
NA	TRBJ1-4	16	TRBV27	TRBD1	CASSPVDRGTNEKLFF	TGTGCCAGCAGTCCCGTTGACAGGGGGACTAATGAAAAACTGTTTTTT
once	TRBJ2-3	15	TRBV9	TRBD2	CASSILAASTDTQYF	TGTGCCAGCAGCATCCTAGCGGCTAGCACAGATACGCAGTATTTT
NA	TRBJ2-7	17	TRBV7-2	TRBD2	CASSLISTSGLLYEQYF	TGTGCCAGCAGCCTTATCTCGACTAGCGGACTTTTATACGAGCAGTACTTC
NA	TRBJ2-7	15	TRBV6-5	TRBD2	CASIGIAGGDYEQYF	TGTGCCAGTATAGGAATTGCGGGAGGGGACTACGAGCAGTACTTC
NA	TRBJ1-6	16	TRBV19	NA	CASSSRTELPNSPLHF	TGTGCCAGTAGTTCTCGGACAGAATTACCTAATTCACCCCTCCACTTT
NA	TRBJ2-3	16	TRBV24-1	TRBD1	CATSDPHRGLEDTQYF	TGTGCCACCAGTGATCCGCACAGGGGGCTGGAAGATACGCAGTATTTT
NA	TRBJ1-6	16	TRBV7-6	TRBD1	CASSLEGQGRNSPLHF	TGTGCCAGCAGCTTAGAGGGACAGGGTAGGAATTCACCCCTCCACTTT
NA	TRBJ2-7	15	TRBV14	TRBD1	CASSQEGQVSYEQYF	TGTGCCAGCAGCCAAGAAGGACAGGTCTCCTACGAGCAGTACTTC
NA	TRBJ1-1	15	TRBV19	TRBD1	CASSIGTGSGTEAFF	TGTGCCAGTAGTATTGGGACAGGTTCGGGTACTGAAGCTTTCTTT
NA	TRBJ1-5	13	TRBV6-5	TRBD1	CASSPRTGPPQHF	TGTGCCAGCAGCCCCAGGACAGGCCCACCCCAGCATTTT
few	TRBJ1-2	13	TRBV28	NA	CASAGVTNYGYTF	TGTGCCAGCGCTGGAGTCACTAACTATGGCTACACCTTC
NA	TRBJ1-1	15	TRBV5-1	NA	CASSLDGGRNTEAFF	TGCGCCAGCAGCTTAGACGGGGGGAGGAATACTGAAGCTTTCTTT
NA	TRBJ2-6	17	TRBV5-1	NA	CASSALTGSSGANVLTF	TGCGCCAGCAGCGCCCTGACAGGTTCCTCTGGGGCCAACGTCCTGACTTTC
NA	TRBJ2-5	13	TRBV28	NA	CASSSGDKETQYF	TGTGCCAGCAGTTCTGGGGACAAAGAGACCCAGTACTTC
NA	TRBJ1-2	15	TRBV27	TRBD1	CASRKPDRESSGYTF	TGTGCCAGCAGGAAGCCGGACAGGGAAAGCTCTGGCTACACCTTC
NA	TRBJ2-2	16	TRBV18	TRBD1	CASSSGQGARTGELFF	TGTGCCAGCTCATCGGGACAGGGGGCACGGACCGGGGAGCTGTTTTTT